These 18 T cell receptor beta chains were sequenced from one sample in a study of blood T cells in healthy people across ages (dated by TCRdb to about 2015). The library was obtained by 5' RACE. The instrument was an Illumina HiSeq 2500. A second roughly 7 to 12 cycle PCR used a sample-barcoded 5' primer and a J-beta primer mix. TCRdb applied fastp at Q25 and MiXCR to the public reads, then kept only in-frame beta chains. Identical CDR3 protein sequences are pooled into one entry, listed with their most common genes and DNA. This sample gives hundreds of thousands of distinct CDR3 sequences in total; more than 45% of them show up just once. The top ten clones comprise approximately 20% of the sample. Material for sequencing was blood. All receptors come from a man between 25 and 39 years old in good health.

This chain links TRBV12-3 or TRBV12-4 with TRBJ1-4; D remains unclear. V lost 5 bases to trimming and J lost 8 bases, with 6 bases between them. CDR3 size: 11 residues. The CDR3 reads CASSATEKLFF. Here the CDR3 DNA reads TGTGCCAGCAGTGCGACGGAAAAACTGTTTTTT.

V gene TRBV20-1 combines with J gene TRBJ2-3; weak D call: TRBD2 (5 bases). Deletions cut 6 bases from V and 0 bases from J, with 10 bases between. Germline CDR1 DFQATT, CDR2 SNEGSKA (reference sequence). The CDR3 has 13 residues. The CDR3 sequence: CSAHGGSTDTQYF. Written as DNA, the CDR3 is TGCAGTGCCCACGGCGGGAGCACAGATACGCAGTATTTT.

This sequence joins TRBV10-3 and TRBJ1-2; D is unresolved. Trimming took off 4 bases at V and 0 bases at J, with 12 bases between the two ends. The CDR3 runs to 15 residues. CDR1 and CDR2 from the germline V gene are ENHRY and SYGVKD. CDR3 sequence (DNA): TGTGCCATCAGTGTCCAAACAGAATCTAACTATGGCTACACCTTC. It codes for CAISVQTESNYGYTF.

This chain uses TRBV4-2 with TRBJ2-7; 11 bases map to TRBD2. J gave up 3 bases and V 5 bases, and 6 bases lay outside the gene matches. The CDR3 loop spans 15 amino acids. CDR1 is LGHNA and CDR2 is YNFKEQ in the germline V gene. The CDR3 sequence is CASSSGTSGNYEQYF. The CDR3 DNA follows: TGTGCCAGCAGCAGTGGGACTAGCGGAAACTACGAGCAGTACTTC.

This clonotype was picked up a small number of times. The chain is built from TRBV7-2 and TRBJ2-5; 11 bases line up with TRBD1. TRBJ2-7 matches the DNA end more closely, so the J call is doubtful. The CDR3 spans 13 residues. From germline, CDR1 is SGHTA and CDR2 FQGNSA. CDR3 region: CATKRDRGSEQYF. The CDR3 bases are TGTGCCACCAAACGGGACAGGGGGTCCGAGCAGTACTTC.

The chain's CDR3 is CASSESPRPDTQYF. DNA for the CDR3: TGTGCCAGCAGTGAGTCTCCCCGCCCAGATACGCAGTATTTT. The chain is built from TRBV6-1 and TRBJ2-3; D ambiguous. Germline CDR1 is MNHNS and CDR2 is SASEGT. The CDR3 loop spans 14 amino acids. The germline V and J ends were trimmed by 3 bases and 4 bases, with 11 bases remaining between them.

The count of this clonotype is one. The V call is TRBV7-2, the J call TRBJ1-5, with a weak D call TRBD1 (5 bases). The germline V and J ends were trimmed by 1 base and 2 bases, with 9 bases remaining between them. The V gene's germline CDR1 is SGHTA and CDR2 FQGNSA. The CDR3 contains 15 residues. CDR3 amino acids: CASSLDWGGNQPQHF. CDR3 bases: TGTGCCAGCAGCTTAGACTGGGGGGGCAATCAGCCCCAGCATTTT. Full variable domain (rest looked up from reference TRBV7-2 and TRBJ1-5): GAGVSQSPSNKVTEKGKDVELRCDPISGHTALYWYRQSLGQGLEFLIYFQGNSAPDKSGLPSDRFSAERTGGSVSTLTIQRTQQEDSAVYLCASSLDWGGNQPQHFGDGTRLSIL.

The table lists this clonotype with a few counts. The J gene is TRBJ2-6, the V gene TRBV27; 10 bases match TRBD2. Germline values: CDR1 MNHEY, CDR2 SMNVEV (reference sequence). CDR3 length equals 16 residues. The V and J ends lost 2 bases and 3 bases, in that order; junction bases with no gene match: 1. This CDR3 is CASSLLAGVGANVLTF. The CDR3 bases are TGTGCCAGCAGTTTACTAGCGGGAGTTGGGGCCAACGTCCTGACTTTC.

The chain has TRBV5-1 and TRBJ1-1; D is perhaps TRBD1 (6 bases). The CDR3 spans 14 residues. The germline V and J ends were trimmed by 4 bases and 4 bases, with 14 bases remaining between them. Germline-derived CDR1 and CDR2 are SGHRS and YFSETQ. Here the CDR3 reads CASSVEGGGTEAFF. CDR3 nucleotide sequence: TGCGCCAGCAGCGTGGAGGGGGGAGGCACTGAAGCTTTCTTT.

This clonotype was counted only a few times. This chain joins TRBV20-1 and TRBJ2-1, with D unclear. V lost 2 bases to trimming and J lost 4 bases, with 6 bases between them. Germline V gives CDR1 DFQATT, CDR2 SNEGSKA (reference sequence). This CDR3 has 12 residues. CDR3 protein: CSARHNYNEQFF. The CDR3 DNA sequence: TGCAGTGCTAGACATAATTACAATGAGCAGTTCTTC.

The chain couples TRBV29-1 to TRBJ2-3, with 9 nucleotides matching TRBD2. This CDR3 contains 14 residues. The ends lost 5 bases at V and 10 bases at J; junction bases unmatched: 13. Germline lookup yields CDR1 SQVTM and CDR2 ANQGSEA. CDR3 region: CSVSSGTSILAQYF. The CDR3 DNA is TGCAGCGTTTCTTCCGGGACTAGCATATTAGCGCAGTATTTT.

The rearrangement links TRBV6-1 to TRBJ1-2; D gene ambiguous. Looked up from germline, CDR1 is MNHNS and CDR2 is SASEGT. The CDR3 spans 12 residues. The V and J ends lost 3 bases and 2 bases respectively, with 4 bases between them. CDR3 region: CASSDRNYGYTF. CDR3 DNA: TGTGCCAGCAGTGACAGGAACTATGGCTACACCTTC.

The chain recombines TRBV11-3 with TRBJ2-2; 9 bases map to TRBD2. Germline CDR1 SGHNT, CDR2 YENEEA. The CDR3 contains 15 residues. With V trimmed by 5 bases and J by 8 bases, 9 bases remained unmatched. The CDR3 bases are TGTGCCAGCAGCCCAATAGCGGGAGAGACTGGGGAGCTGTTTTTT. Translation: CASSPIAGETGELFF.

This clonotype was observed a few times. A much larger clone differs by one base, so this may be a read error. Here the CDR3 DNA reads TGCAGCGTTCGGGGGGACGAGCAGTACTTC. It translates to CSVRGDEQYF. The genes are TRBV29-1 and TRBJ2-7; 7 bases agree with TRBD2. The V gene end was trimmed by 5 bases and the J gene end by 5 bases; junction bases not matched to a gene: 0. Per the germline V gene, CDR1 is SQVTM and CDR2 is ANQGSEA. The CDR3 spans 10 residues.

There are a few counts of this clonotype. The rearrangement joins TRBV7-9 to TRBJ1-2, with 9 bases lining up with TRBD1. V shed 6 bases and J 6 bases; nucleotides not matched to a gene: 5. Germline V CDR1 and CDR2: SEHNR, FQNEAQ (reference sequence). This CDR3 region has 13 residues. CDR3 residues: CASRKQGADGYTF. CDR3 DNA: TGTGCCAGCAGGAAACAGGGGGCGGATGGCTACACCTTC.

The chain links TRBV5-1 to TRBJ2-3, with 9 bases fitting TRBD1. Germline assignment: CDR1 SGHRS and CDR2 YFSETQ. CDR3 length equals 16 residues. Germline trimming cut 4 bases from V and 2 bases from J; bases unmatched to any gene: 8. The CDR3 loop reads CASSPGQGIVTDTQYF. DNA for the CDR3: TGCGCCAGCAGCCCGGGACAGGGAATCGTCACAGATACGCAGTATTTT.

This clonotype was counted once. The chain couples TRBV5-1 to TRBJ2-7; 12 positions agree with TRBD1. The CDR3 spans 17 residues. The germline CDR1 and CDR2 sequences are SGHRS and YFSETQ. V gave up 5 bases and J gave up 4 bases; unmatched junction bases: 13. CDR3 in DNA: TGCGCCAGCAGTTCCGGGACAGGGGGCATTCGGTCGTACGAGCAGTACTTC. It specifies CASSSGTGGIRSYEQYF.

The CDR3 loop reads CASSPRRAGGLGEQFF. The CDR3 coding sequence is TGTGCCAGCAGCCCCAGGCGGGCGGGAGGTTTGGGTGAGCAGTTCTTC. This chain connects TRBV28 to TRBJ2-1, with 8 bases that match TRBD2. V gave up 6 bases and J gave up 9 bases; unmatched junction bases: 16. Germline-derived CDR1 and CDR2 are MDHEN and SYDVKM. CDR3 size: 16 residues.